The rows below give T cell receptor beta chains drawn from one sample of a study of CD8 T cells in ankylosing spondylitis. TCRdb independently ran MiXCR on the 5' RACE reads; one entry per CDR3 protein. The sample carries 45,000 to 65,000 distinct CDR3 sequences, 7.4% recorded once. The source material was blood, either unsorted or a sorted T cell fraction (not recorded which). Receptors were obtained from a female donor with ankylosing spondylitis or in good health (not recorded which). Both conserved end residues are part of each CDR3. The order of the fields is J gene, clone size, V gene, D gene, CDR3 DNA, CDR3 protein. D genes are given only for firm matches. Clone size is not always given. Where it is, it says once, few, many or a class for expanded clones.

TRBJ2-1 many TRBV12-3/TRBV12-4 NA TGTGCCAGCAGTTTCCGGAGGGAGCAGTTCTTC CASSFRREQFF
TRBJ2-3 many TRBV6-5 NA TGTGCCAGCAGTTATTCTGGCGGCACAGATACGCAGTATTTT CASSYSGGTDTQYF
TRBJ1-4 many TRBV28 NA TGTGCCAGCAGAGCAGGGCTCGTCGGTGAAAAACTGTTTTTT CASRAGLVGEKLFF
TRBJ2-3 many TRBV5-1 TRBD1 TGCGCCAGCAGCTATCCGGGACAGAGCACAGATACGCAGTATTTT CASSYPGQSTDTQYF
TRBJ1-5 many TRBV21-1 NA TGTGCCAGCAGCCAAAGGGCGGGGCCCCGGGAAGCCCAGCATTTT CASSQRAGPREAQHF
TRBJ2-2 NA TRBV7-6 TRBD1 TGTGCCAGCAGCTTAGGCGGGACAGGACCCTCCGGGGAGCTGTTTTTT CASSLGGTGPSGELFF
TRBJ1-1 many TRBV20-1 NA TGCAGTGCTAGGGGTTCTCGGGGGGACACTGAAGCTTTCTTT CSARGSRGDTEAFF
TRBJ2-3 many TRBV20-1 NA TGCAGTGCTAGAAACCATAATGGGGCTAGCACAGATACGCAGTATTTT CSARNHNGASTDTQYF
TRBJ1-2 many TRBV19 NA TGTGCCAGTAGTGTGATGGGTGCTGGCAGGCTGTATGGCTACACCTTC CASSVMGAGRLYGYTF
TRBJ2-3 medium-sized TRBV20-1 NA TGCAGTGCTAGAGCGGGGGCCGGCACAGATACGCAGTATTTT CSARAGAGTDTQYF
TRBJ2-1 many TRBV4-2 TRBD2 TGTGCCAGCAGCCATTCTTCTGGGGGGGGTTCCCATGAGCAGTTCTTC CASSHSSGGGSHEQFF
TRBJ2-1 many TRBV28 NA TGTGCCAGCAAAGGGTACAATGAGCAGTTCTTC CASKGYNEQFF
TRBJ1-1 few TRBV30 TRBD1 TGTGCCTGGGACAGGGGAACTGAAGCTTTCTTT CAWDRGTEAFF
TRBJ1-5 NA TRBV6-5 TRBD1 TGTGCCGGCAGCTACCGACAGGGTGGTCAGCCCCAGCATTTT CAGSYRQGGQPQHF
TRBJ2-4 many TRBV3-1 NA TGTGCCAGCAGCCAAGGGGTCGGGGGCATAGCCAAAAACATTCAGTACTTC CASSQGVGGIAKNIQYF
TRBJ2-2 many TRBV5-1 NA TGCGCCAGCAGCTTGGAGGGAACCGGGGAGCTGTTTTTT CASSLEGTGELFF
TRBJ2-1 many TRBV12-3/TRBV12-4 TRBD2 TGTGCCAGCAGTCGAACCGGGACTAGCGGGATAAATGAGCAGTTCTTC CASSRTGTSGINEQFF
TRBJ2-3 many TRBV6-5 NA TGTGCCAGCAGTTACTCGGGAGATACGCAGTATTTT CASSYSGDTQYF
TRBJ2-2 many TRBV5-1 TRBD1 TGCGCCAGCAGCTTGGCAGGACAGGGGAACACCGGGGAGCTGTTTTTT CASSLAGQGNTGELFF
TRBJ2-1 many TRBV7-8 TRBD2 TGTGCCAGCAGCTTATTGACTAGCGGGGGGGCATGGGAGCAGTTCTTC CASSLLTSGGAWEQFF
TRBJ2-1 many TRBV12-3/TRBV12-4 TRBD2 TGTGCCAGCAGTTCGGGGCTAGCGGGGGGCCGCAATGAGCAGTTCTTC CASSSGLAGGRNEQFF
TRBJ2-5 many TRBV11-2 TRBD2 TGTGCCAGCAGCCCGCCTTACGGGACTAGCGGGGGGCATGGAGAGACCCAGTACTTC CASSPPYGTSGGHGETQYF
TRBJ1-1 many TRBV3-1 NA TGTGCCAGCAGCCAAGATCAAGGGAACACTGAAGCTTTCTTT CASSQDQGNTEAFF
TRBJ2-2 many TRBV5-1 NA TGCGCCAGCAGCTTGGTGTACACCGGGGAGCTGTTTTTT CASSLVYTGELFF
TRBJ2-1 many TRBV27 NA TGTGCCAGCAGTTCACTCGCGGGGCGCATCTACAATGAGCAGTTCTTC CASSSLAGRIYNEQFF
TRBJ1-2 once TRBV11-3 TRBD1 TGTGCCAGCAGCGCAACCGGGACAGGCTGGACTAACTATGGCTACACCTTC CASSATGTGWTNYGYTF
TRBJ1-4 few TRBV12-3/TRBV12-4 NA TGTGCCAGCAGTTTTAGAGGGGAAAAACTGTTTTTT CASSFRGEKLFF
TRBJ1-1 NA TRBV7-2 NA TGTGCCAGCAGCTTGAGAGCGGGGGGAAAGAACACTGAAGCTTTCTTT CASSLRAGGKNTEAFF
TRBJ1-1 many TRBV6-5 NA TGTGCCAGCAGTTACGACACCCAAGCTTTCTTT CASSYDTQAFF
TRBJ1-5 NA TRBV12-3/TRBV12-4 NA TGTACCTGCAGCCCCCAATGGATAGGGGGGGGGCAGGCTCAGCCCCAGCATTTT CTCSPQWIGGGQAQPQHF
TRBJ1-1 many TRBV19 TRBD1 TGTGCCAGTAGGGACAGGGATCTGAACACTGAAGCTTTCTTT CASRDRDLNTEAFF
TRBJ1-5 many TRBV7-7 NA TGTGCTAGCAGCTTACAATATAGCAATCAGCCCCAGCATTTT CASSLQYSNQPQHF
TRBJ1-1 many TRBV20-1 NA TGCAGTGCCCCGACAGTGGTGAACACTGAAGCTTTCTTT CSAPTVVNTEAFF
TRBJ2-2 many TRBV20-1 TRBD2 TGCAGTGCTAGAGATCGGCTAGCGGGAAACACCGGGGAGCTGTTTTTT CSARDRLAGNTGELFF
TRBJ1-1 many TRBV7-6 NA TGTGCCAGCAGCTTACAGTTAGACACTGAAGCTTTCTTT CASSLQLDTEAFF
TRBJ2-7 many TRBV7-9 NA TGTGCCAGCAGCTTAGGTCAGCTAGTCCAGCAGTACTTC CASSLGQLVQQYF
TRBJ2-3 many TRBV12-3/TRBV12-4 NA TGTGCCAGCATCCTTAACACAGATACGCAGTATTTT CASILNTDTQYF
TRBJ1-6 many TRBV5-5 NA TGTGCCAGCAGCGGTACAGGTTCAGGGAGCTCCTATAATTCACCCCTCCACTTT CASSGTGSGSSYNSPLHF
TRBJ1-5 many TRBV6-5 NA TGTGCCAGCAGTTACCAACAGGGAGATCAGCCCCAGCATTTT CASSYQQGDQPQHF
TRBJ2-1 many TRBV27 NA TGTGCCAGCAGTTTATCATCCGGTGAGCAGTTCTTC CASSLSSGEQFF
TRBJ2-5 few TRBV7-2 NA TGTGCCAGCAGCTTAGTCTCGGCGGAGACCCAGTACTTC CASSLVSAETQYF
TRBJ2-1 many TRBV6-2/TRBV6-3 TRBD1 TGTGCCAGCAGTTCGGGACAGAGCTCCTACAATGAGCAGTTCTTC CASSSGQSSYNEQFF
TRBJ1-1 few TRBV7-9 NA TGTGCCAGCAGTCGACAGAACACTGAAGCTTTCTTT CASSRQNTEAFF
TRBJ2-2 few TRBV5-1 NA TGCGCCAGCAGCACCGCCGGGTTAGGGACCGGGGAGCTGTTTTTT CASSTAGLGTGELFF
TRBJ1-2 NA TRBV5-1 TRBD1 TGCGCCAGCAGCTACGGACAGGGTGACTATGGCTACACCTTC CASSYGQGDYGYTF
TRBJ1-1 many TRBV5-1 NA TGCGCCAGCAGCCCCCCGAGGCACGGAAACACTGAAGCTTTCTTT CASSPPRHGNTEAFF
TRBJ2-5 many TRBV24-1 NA TGTGCCACCAGTGATTTGCCATCGGCAAGGCAAGAGACCCAGTACTTC CATSDLPSARQETQYF
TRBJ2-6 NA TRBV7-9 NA TGTGCCAGCAGCTTATCTGGTGGGATCTCTGGGGCCAACGTCCTGACTTTC CASSLSGGISGANVLTF
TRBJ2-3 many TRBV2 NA TGTGCCAGCAGTGGAAGCACAGATACGCAGTATTTT CASSGSTDTQYF
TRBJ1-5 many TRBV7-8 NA TGTGCCAGCAGCTTAGAAGGGTTGTACAATCAGCCCCAGCATTTT CASSLEGLYNQPQHF
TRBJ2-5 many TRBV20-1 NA TGCAGTGCTAGCCGGCCCGAGGAGACCCAGTACTTC CSASRPEETQYF
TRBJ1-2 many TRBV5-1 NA TGCGCCAGCAGCTTGGCCGGCCAGTCAAGGATCGGGTACTCTAACTATGGCTACACCTTC CASSLAGQSRIGYSNYGYTF
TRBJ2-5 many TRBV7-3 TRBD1 TGTGCCAGCAGCCGGACAGGGTTTGTGAAAGAGACCCAGTACTTC CASSRTGFVKETQYF
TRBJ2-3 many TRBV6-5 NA TGTGCCAGCAGTTACTCGTCCAGGGATACGCAGTATTTT CASSYSSRDTQYF
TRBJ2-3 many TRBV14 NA TGTGCCAGCAGCCAAGCCTTACTAGATAGGACAGATACGCAGTATTTT CASSQALLDRTDTQYF
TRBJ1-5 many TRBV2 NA TGTGCCAGCAATCAGGGCTTCAATCAGCCCCAGCATTTT CASNQGFNQPQHF
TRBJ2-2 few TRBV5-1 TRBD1 TGCGCCAGCAGCCTTAGGACAGGGAACACCGGGGAGCTGTTTTTT CASSLRTGNTGELFF
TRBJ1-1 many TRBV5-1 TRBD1 TGCGCCAGCAGCTTAAAGACAGGGGTCCCTGAAGCTTTCTTT CASSLKTGVPEAFF